This T cell receptor beta chain was profiled in a study of T-cell reconstitution after alpha-beta-depleted transplantation in children. Study findings and constraints: By one year post-transplant, T-cell counts and diversity largely arose from T cells that were newly produced.

With V trimmed by 5 bases and J by 0 bases, 9 bases remained unmatched. The CDR3 has 16 amino acids. Germline loops: CDR1 SEHNR, CDR2 FQNEAQ (reference sequence). This sample's TCRbeta library carried unique molecular identifier barcodes. Each CDR3 protein is one row after TCRdb ran MiXCR on the PCR reads. Here the sample spans hundreds of thousands of distinct CDR3 sequences, over 7% being singletons. The table lists this clonotype with many counts. Antigen: not known. The V and J genes are TRBV7-9 and TRBJ2-5; 7 nucleotides line up with TRBD2. The sequences come from peripheral blood, collected 360 days after TCRalphabeta/CD19-depleted stem cell transplant. The receptor was derived from a female patient between 2 and 15 years old who had a stem cell transplant for Fanconi anemia, so the T cells may come from the graft donor. The CDR3 protein is CASSPGESGDQETQYF. In DNA, the CDR3 is TGTGCCAGCAGCCCGGGGGAGAGCGGGGACCAAGAGACCCAGTACTTC.